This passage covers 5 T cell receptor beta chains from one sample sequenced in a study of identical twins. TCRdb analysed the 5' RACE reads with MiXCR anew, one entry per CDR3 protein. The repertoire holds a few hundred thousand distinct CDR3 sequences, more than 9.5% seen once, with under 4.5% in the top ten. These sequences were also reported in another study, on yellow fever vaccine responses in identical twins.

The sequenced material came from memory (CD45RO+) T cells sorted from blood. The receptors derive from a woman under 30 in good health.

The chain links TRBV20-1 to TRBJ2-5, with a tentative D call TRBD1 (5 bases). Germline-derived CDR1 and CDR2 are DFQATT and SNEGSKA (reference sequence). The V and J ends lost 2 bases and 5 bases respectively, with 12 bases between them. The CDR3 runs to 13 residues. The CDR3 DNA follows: TGCAGTGCTAGACAGCAGGGAAGGGAGACCCAGTACTTC. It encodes CSARQQGRETQYF.

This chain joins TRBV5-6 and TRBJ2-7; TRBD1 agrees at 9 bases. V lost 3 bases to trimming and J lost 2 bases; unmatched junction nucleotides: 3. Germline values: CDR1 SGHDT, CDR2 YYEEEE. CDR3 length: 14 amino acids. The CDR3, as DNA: TGTGCCAGCAGCTCCCGGGACAGGGCCTACGAGCAGTACTTC. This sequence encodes CASSSRDRAYEQYF.

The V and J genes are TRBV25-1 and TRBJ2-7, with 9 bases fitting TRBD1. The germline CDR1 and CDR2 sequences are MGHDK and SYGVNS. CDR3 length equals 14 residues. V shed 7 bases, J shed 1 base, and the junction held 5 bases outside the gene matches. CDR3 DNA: TGTGCCAGCAAACAAGGGACAGGGTCCTACGAGCAGTACTTC. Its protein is CASKQGTGSYEQYF.

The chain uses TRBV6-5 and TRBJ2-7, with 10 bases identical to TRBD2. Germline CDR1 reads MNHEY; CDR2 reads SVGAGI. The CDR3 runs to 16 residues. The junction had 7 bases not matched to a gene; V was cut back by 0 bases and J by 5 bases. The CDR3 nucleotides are TGTGCCAGCAGTTACTCAAGGCTAGCGGGGGCCAACGAGCAGTACTTC. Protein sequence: CASSYSRLAGANEQYF.

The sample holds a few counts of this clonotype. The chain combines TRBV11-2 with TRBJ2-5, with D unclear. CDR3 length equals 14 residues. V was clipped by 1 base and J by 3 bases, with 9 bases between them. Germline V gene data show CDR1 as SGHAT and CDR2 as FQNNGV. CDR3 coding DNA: TGTGCCAGCAGCTTAGTCCCGGAAAAAGAGACCCAGTACTTC. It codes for CASSLVPEKETQYF.